This TCR beta chain was profiled in a study of somatic mutations in cytotoxic T cells in rheumatoid arthritis. Across the whole study: Selected T-cell populations stained with V beta antibodies were isolated by flow sorting to nearly 100% purity; these included V beta1+ cells subjected to TCRB sequencing. Study-level points and caveats: There was no knowledge of the antigen targets of the expanded CD8+ clones. TRBV07 appeared slightly underrepresented in the rheumatoid arthritis patients. That finding was not adjusted to account for multiple comparisons.

CDR3 size: 16 residues. The junction had 10 bases not matched to a gene; V was cut back by 2 bases and J by 5 bases. The germline gives CDR1 MGHRA, CDR2 YSYEKL. As to this clone: What it binds is unknown.

TCRdb's copy holds only in-frame clones and misses some; the assay was immunoSEQ multiplex PCR. There are about 14,000 clones in the sample; under 95% occur only once, and 18% lies in the top ten. Sequenced: CD4+ T cells sorted from blood. The chain uses TRBV4-1 and TRBJ1-2, with TRBD1 matching over 8 bases. The receptor's source is a man aged 65 to 85 with rheumatoid arthritis. CDR3 loop: CASSQPGTGPGYGYTF. CDR3 sequence (DNA): TGCGCCAGCAGCCAACCTGGGACAGGACCGGGGTATGGCTACACCTTC.